This TCR beta chain comes out of a study of T cell responses to AZD1222 COVID-19 vaccine. Study at large: It was second doses at about 4 or about 12 weeks that were pooled.

Concerning this clone itself: The antigen is not known.

Germline V gives CDR1 SEHNR, CDR2 FQNEAQ (reference sequence). After removal of 4 bases from V and 5 bases from J, the junction contained 3 bases not matched to a gene. The CDR3 totals 14 residues. Study-wide results and caveats: Epitopes outside B.1.351 and B.1.1.7 mutated regions reportedly drew nearly half of spike TCRs. Regions 160-218 and 743-854 dominated among vaccine-associated CD4 TCRs spanning spike. Possibly, clonal diversity was underestimated; donors were largely white British and included more females.

The table came from immunoSEQ multiplex PCR; TCRdb's copy has only in-frame clones and leaves some out. Counted here are 80,000 or so clones, 87% occurring once; the ten biggest clones make up approximately 1.5%. This chain connects TRBV7-9 to TRBJ2-3; 10 bases are a match to TRBD2. The sequencing used peripheral blood, collected on day 0 of AZD1222 vaccination. The receptor's source is an adult in good health. This chain's CDR3 is CASSSSGRRDTQYF. DNA of the CDR3: TGTGCCAGCAGCTCTAGCGGGAGAAGAGATACGCAGTATTTT.